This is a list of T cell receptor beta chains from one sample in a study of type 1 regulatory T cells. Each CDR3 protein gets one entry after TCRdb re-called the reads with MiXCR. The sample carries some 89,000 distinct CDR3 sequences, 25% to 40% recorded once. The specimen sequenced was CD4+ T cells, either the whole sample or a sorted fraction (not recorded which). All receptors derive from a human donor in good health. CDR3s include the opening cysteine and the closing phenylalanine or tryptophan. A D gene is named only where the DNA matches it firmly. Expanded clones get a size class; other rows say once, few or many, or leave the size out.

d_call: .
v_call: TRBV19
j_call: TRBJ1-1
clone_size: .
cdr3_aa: CASRKLTLNTEAFF

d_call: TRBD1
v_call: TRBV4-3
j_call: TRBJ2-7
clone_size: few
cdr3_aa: CASSQAKGAPYEQYF

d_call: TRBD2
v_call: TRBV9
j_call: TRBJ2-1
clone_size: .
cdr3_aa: CASSAPGTSGYVEQFF

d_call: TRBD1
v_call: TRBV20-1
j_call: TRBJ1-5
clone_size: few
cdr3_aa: CSAGGQGSGQPQHF

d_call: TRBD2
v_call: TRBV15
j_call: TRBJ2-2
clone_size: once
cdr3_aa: CATSRDLLAASSGELFF

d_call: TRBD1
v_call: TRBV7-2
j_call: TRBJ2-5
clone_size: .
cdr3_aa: CASSLAQGIQTQYF

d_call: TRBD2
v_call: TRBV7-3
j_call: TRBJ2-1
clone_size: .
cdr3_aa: CASSSSGTSGNNEQFF

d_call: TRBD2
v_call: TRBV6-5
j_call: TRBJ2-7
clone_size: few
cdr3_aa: CASSYVGGGFQALGEQYF

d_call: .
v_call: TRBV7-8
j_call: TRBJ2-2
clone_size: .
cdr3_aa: CASSLAVVQGSWELFF

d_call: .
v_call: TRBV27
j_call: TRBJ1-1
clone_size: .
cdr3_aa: CASSLYGGLNTEAFF

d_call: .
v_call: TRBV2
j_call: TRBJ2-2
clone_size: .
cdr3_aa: CASRAAGTNSGELFF

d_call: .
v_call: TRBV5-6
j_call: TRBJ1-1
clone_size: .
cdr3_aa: CASSLAGSRVNTEAFF

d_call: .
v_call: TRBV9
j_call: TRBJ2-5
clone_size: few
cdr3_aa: CASSIRGGGETQYF

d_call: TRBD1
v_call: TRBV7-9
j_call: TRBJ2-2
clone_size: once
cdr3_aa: CASSVTGGLIGELFF

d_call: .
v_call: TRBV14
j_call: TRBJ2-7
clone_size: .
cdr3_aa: CASSQVFTPSYEQYF

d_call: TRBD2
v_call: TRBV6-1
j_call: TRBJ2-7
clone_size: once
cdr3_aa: CASSAGLAGTDEQYF

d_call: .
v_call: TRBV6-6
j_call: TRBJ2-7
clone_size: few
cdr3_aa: CASSDLGEQYF

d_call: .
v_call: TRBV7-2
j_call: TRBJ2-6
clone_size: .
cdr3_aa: CASSLGTISSGANVLTF

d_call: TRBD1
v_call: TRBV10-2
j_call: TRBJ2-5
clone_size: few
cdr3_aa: CASRAIRDRGPKMVAQYF

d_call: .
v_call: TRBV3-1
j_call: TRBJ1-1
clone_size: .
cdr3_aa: CASSQDTDAFF

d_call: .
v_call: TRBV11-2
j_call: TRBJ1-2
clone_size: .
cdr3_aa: CASSSNTGYGYTF

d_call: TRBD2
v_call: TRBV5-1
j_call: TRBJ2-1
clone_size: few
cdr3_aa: CASRGLAGVSDNEQFF

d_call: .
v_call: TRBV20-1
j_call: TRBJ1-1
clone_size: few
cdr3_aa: CSARQTLNTEAFF

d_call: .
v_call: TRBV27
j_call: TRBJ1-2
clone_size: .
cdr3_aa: CANSPAQGHYGYTF

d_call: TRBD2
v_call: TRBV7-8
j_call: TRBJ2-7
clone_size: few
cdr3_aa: CASSLDPGLAGNYEQYF

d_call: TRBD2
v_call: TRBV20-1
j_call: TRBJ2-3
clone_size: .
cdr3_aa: CSARDRSGRSTDTQYF

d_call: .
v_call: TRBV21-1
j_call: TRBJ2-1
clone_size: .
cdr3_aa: CASSSTGGINEQFF

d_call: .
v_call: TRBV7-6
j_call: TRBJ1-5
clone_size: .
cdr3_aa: CASSPGGTGRGSNQPQHF

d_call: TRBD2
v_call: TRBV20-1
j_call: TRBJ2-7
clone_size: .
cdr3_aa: CSARDPKILAGTYEQYF

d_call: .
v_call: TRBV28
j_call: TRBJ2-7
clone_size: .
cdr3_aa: CASRATSRNYKQYF

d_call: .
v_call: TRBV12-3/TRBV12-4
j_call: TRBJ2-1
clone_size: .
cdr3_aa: CASNRAAYNEQFF